What follows is one T cell receptor beta chain and its context. CDR3 length equals 16 residues. Germline lookup yields CDR1 WNHNN and CDR2 SYGVQD (reference sequence). V lost 8 bases, J lost 1 base, and 3 bases stayed unmatched. The data stem from a study of cytomegalovirus exposure and HLA in healthy donors. The PCR used 60 Vbeta and 13 Jbeta primers. Method: immunoSEQ multiplex PCR; TCRdb's copy keeps in-frame clones and lacks some. Of about 190,000 clones listed, 65% to 85% were seen once; the top ten hold over 1.5%. Input material: PBMCs. This clonotype was sampled from a man aged 35 to 55 in good health and CMV-seropositive. The chain has TRBV10-1 and TRBJ2-2; 14 nucleotides align to TRBD2. The CDR3 bases are TGCGCCAGCTCCGGACTAGCGGGAGGGAACACCGGGGAGCTGTTTTTT. This translates into CASSGLAGGNTGELFF.